The 30 T cell receptor beta chains below come from one sample, sequenced in a study of OX40 agonist ivuxolimab in advanced cancers. Here immunoSEQ multiplex PCR was the method, and the copy in TCRdb shows in-frame clones only, minus some. The sample lists nearly 95,000 clones, under 95% occurring once. The starting material was CD4+ or CD8+ T cells sorted from blood, obtained in a trial of the OX40 agonist ivuxolimab. The receptors originated from an adult with an advanced solid tumor such as melanoma, head and neck, liver or kidney cancer.

The genes are TRBV30 and TRBJ1-1, with 7 positions matching TRBD1. V lost 5 bases and J lost 4; bases outside the gene matches: 4. Germline V lookup: CDR1 GTSNPN, CDR2 SVGIG (reference sequence). This CDR3 is built from 12 residues. CDR3 sequence (DNA): TGTGCCTGGGCGGCAGGGGGCACTGAAGCTTTCTTT. The encoded protein is CAWAAGGTEAFF.

This sequence joins TRBV5-1 and TRBJ2-1, with D perhaps matching TRBD1 (6 bases). This CDR3 comprises 14 residues. Germline CDR1 is SGHRS and CDR2 is YFSETQ. The V gene lost 0 bases and the J gene lost 3 bases, with 7 bases spanning the gap. CDR3 DNA sequence: TGCGCCAGCAGCTTGGAGGGGGACTACAATGAGCAGTTCTTC. This encodes CASSLEGDYNEQFF.

This chain uses TRBV28 with TRBJ1-1; no clear D. With 5 bases removed from V and 0 bases from J, the gap between germline ends came to 10 bases. Germline V gene lookup returns CDR1 MDHEN and CDR2 SYDVKM. The CDR3 is 14 amino acids. The CDR3 sequence: CASSRGYLNTEAFF. In nucleotides, the CDR3 is TGTGCCAGCAGTCGTGGTTATTTGAACACTGAAGCTTTCTTT.

The rearrangement joins TRBV19 to TRBJ1-2, with D perhaps TRBD1 (5 bases). V lost 7 bases, J lost 0 bases, and 15 bases lay in between. Germline CDR1 is LNHDA and CDR2 is SQIVND (reference sequence). The CDR3 spans 15 residues. The CDR3 coding sequence is TGTGCCAGTAACCCCGGGACCGGAGCTAACTATGGCTACACCTTC. Its protein product is CASNPGTGANYGYTF.

The chain couples TRBV20-1 to TRBJ2-1; D ambiguous. There are 11 residues in the CDR3. Trimming shortened V by 3 bases and J by 5 bases, and 5 bases separated the two germline ends. The germline gives CDR1 DFQATT, CDR2 SNEGSKA (reference sequence). The CDR3 loop reads CSARMDNEQFF. The DNA of the CDR3 is TGCAGTGCTAGGATGGACAATGAGCAGTTCTTC.

The chain recombines TRBV5-6 with TRBJ1-2; 11 positions agree with TRBD1. The ends lost 3 bases at V and 2 bases at J; junction bases unmatched: 3. The CDR3 extends over 15 amino acids. Germline CDR1 and CDR2: SGHDT and YYEEEE. CDR3 coding DNA: TGTGCCAGCAGCTGGGGACAGGGGGGGAACTATGGCTACACCTTC. Translation gives CASSWGQGGNYGYTF.

V and J are TRBV7-8 and TRBJ2-7; TRBD2 aligns across 11 bases. The CDR3 has 15 amino acids. Germline CDR1 is SGHVS and CDR2 is FQNEAQ. After removal of 4 bases from V and 6 bases from J, the junction contained 8 bases not matched to a gene. In DNA form, the CDR3 reads TGTGCCAGCAGCTCAAGACTAGCGGGACTGGTCGAGCAGTACTTC. Its translation: CASSSRLAGLVEQYF. Drawing the rest from reference TRBV7-8 and TRBJ2-7, the complete variable domain is GAGVSQSPRYKVAKRGQDVALRCDPISGHVSLFWYQQALGQGPEFLTYFQNEAQLDKSGLPSDRFFAERPEGSVSTLKIQRTQQEDSAVYLCASSSRLAGLVEQYFGPGTRLTVT.

V usage is TRBV10-3 and J usage is TRBJ2-2; 8 bases align to TRBD2. This CDR3 has 20 residues. V was clipped by 4 bases and J by 1 base; unmatched bases: 17. Germline CDR1 ENHRY, CDR2 SYGVKD. The CDR3 sequence: CAISGSEERELMENTGELFF. CDR3 sequence (DNA): TGTGCCATCAGTGGAAGCGAGGAGCGGGAGTTGATGGAGAACACCGGGGAGCTGTTTTTT.

This rearrangement joins TRBV6-1 to TRBJ1-1; no clear D. Germline CDR1 and CDR2: MNHNS and SASEGT. The CDR3 has 11 residues. Between the trimmed V and J ends, which lost 4 bases and 8 bases, there was a span of 8 bases. This CDR3 is CASSVRGEAFF. CDR3 sequence (DNA): TGTGCCAGCAGTGTTCGGGGAGAAGCTTTCTTT.

The rearrangement joins TRBV4-3 to TRBJ2-7; no clear D. Trimming left V 0 bases short and J 7 bases short, with 7 bases between. The CDR3 runs to 12 residues. The germline V gene encodes CDR1 LGHNA and CDR2 YSLEER. The CDR3 here is CASSQDHREQYF. The CDR3 nucleotides read TGCGCCAGCAGCCAAGATCACAGAGAGCAGTACTTC.

The rearrangement links TRBV5-1 to TRBJ2-5; 7 bases match TRBD2. Judging by the DNA end, TRBJ2-7 fits better; the J call may be wrong. CDR3 length: 15 residues. Germline loops: CDR1 SGHRS, CDR2 YFSETQ. CDR3 sequence reads: CASTNLTGGNYEQYF. CDR3 coding DNA: TGCGCCAGCACGAATCTGACGGGGGGAAACTACGAGCAGTACTTC.

This chain links TRBV9 with TRBJ2-2; the match to TRBD2 covers 10 bases. CDR1 SGDLS and CDR2 YYNGEE come from the germline V gene. Trimming cost V 0 bases and J 6 bases; bases outside gene matches: 11. There are 18 residues in the CDR3. CDR3 coding DNA: TGTGCCAGCAGCGTAGTCTCCAGCGGGAGGGCCTTAGCCGGGGAGCTGTTTTTT. Residues: CASSVVSSGRALAGELFF.

The chain uses TRBV27 and TRBJ2-3; 7 bases fit TRBD1. This CDR3 is built from 16 residues. The ends lost 5 bases at V and 1 base at J; junction bases unmatched: 9. Germline lookup yields CDR1 MNHEY and CDR2 SMNVEV (reference sequence). This chain's CDR3 is CASSRTGPSGTDTQYF. The DNA of the CDR3 is TGTGCCAGCAGTCGGACAGGCCCCTCGGGCACAGATACGCAGTATTTT.

CDR3 bases: TGCGCCAGCAGTGACGTGGGACAGCTTAATGAAAAACTGTTTTTT. Translating it yields CASSDVGQLNEKLFF. The chain links TRBV10-2 to TRBJ1-4; 7 positions match TRBD1. CDR3 size: 15 residues. Unmatched junction bases numbered 5, after V lost 3 bases and J lost 4 bases. Germline-derived CDR1 and CDR2 are WSHSY and SAAADI.

The chain recombines TRBV9 with TRBJ2-1; D not resolved. V was trimmed by 0 bases and J by 6 bases, leaving 7 bases between them. Germline values: CDR1 SGDLS, CDR2 YYNGEE. The CDR3 is 13 amino acids. The CDR3 protein is CASSVETVNEQFF. The CDR3 DNA follows: TGTGCCAGCAGCGTAGAAACCGTCAATGAGCAGTTCTTC. The full variable domain, its missing parts supplied by reference TRBV9 and TRBJ2-1, is DSGVTQTPKHLITATGQRVTLRCSPRSGDLSVYWYQQSLDQGLQFLIQYYNGEERAKGNILERFSAQQFPDLHSELNLSSLELGDSALYFCASSVETVNEQFFGPGTRLTVL.

This rearrangement joins TRBV9 to TRBJ2-5; D call uncertain. The CDR3 is 14 amino acids. V lost 3 bases and J lost 1, with 10 bases in between. Germline CDR1 and CDR2: SGDLS and YYNGEE. The CDR3 spells CASSAPGGQETQYF. In DNA form, the CDR3 reads TGTGCCAGCAGCGCCCCCGGCGGCCAAGAGACCCAGTACTTC.

V is TRBV6-6 and J is TRBJ2-5; 8 positions agree with TRBD1. The J call may be incorrect, as the DNA end agrees better with TRBJ2-7. Germline CDR1 reads MNHNY; CDR2 reads SVGAGI (reference sequence). The CDR3 length is 13 residues. The CDR3 nucleotides are TGTGCCAGCAAGGCAGGGGGCTTCTACGAGCAGTACTTC. As protein: CASKAGGFYEQYF.

The rearrangement joins TRBV9 to TRBJ2-7; 7 nucleotides align to TRBD1. Germline V gives CDR1 SGDLS, CDR2 YYNGEE. After removal of 0 bases from V and 5 bases from J, the junction contained 5 bases not matched to a gene. There are 14 residues in the CDR3. The CDR3 bases are TGTGCCAGCAGCGTAGGAGAGACAGGGCACGAGCAGTACTTC. Protein sequence: CASSVGETGHEQYF.

This clone has only one observation. The rearrangement uses TRBV9 and TRBJ2-1, with 10 positions matching TRBD2. The CDR3 has 18 amino acids. J was trimmed by 12 bases and V by 0 bases; bases with no gene match: 18. Germline lookup yields CDR1 SGDLS and CDR2 YYNGEE. The CDR3 region has the DNA TGTGCCAGCAGCGTAGTTGGGACACACAGCGGGGGGGAAGGAGGGCAGTTCTTC. This encodes CASSVVGTHSGGEGGQFF.

V and J are TRBV25-1 and TRBJ1-5; a possible D gene is TRBD1 (5 bases). Deletions cut 2 bases from V and 2 bases from J, with 10 bases between. The length of the CDR3 is 15 residues. Per the germline V gene, CDR1 is MGHDK and CDR2 is SYGVNS. The CDR3 DNA is TGTGCCAGCAGTGAAAGGGGTAGGGGCAATCAGCCCCAGCATTTT. This gives the protein CASSERGRGNQPQHF.

This chain connects TRBV30 to TRBJ1-2; the match to TRBD1 covers 7 bases. CDR3 length: 14 residues. V lost 0 bases and J lost 5; bases outside the gene matches: 6. Germline V gene lookup returns CDR1 GTSNPN and CDR2 SVGIG (reference sequence). CDR3 nucleotide sequence: TGTGCCTGGAGTGTACCGGACAGGCTATATGGCTACACCTTC. Translating gives CAWSVPDRLYGYTF.

This clone was recorded a few times. The chain carries TRBV10-3 and TRBJ1-1, with D unresolved. Germline assignment: CDR1 ENHRY and CDR2 SYGVKD. Trimming stripped 4 bases from V and 5 bases from J, with 5 bases between. The CDR3 loop spans 11 amino acids. The CDR3 coding sequence is TGTGCCATCAGTGGAGGAACTGAAGCTTTCTTT. Translated, it gives CAISGGTEAFF.

Notes on this clone: The sample has other DNA sequences that encode this CDR3 too. The chain has TRBV27 and TRBJ1-5, with a tentative D call TRBD1 (5 bases). Germline assignment: CDR1 MNHEY and CDR2 SMNVEV (reference sequence). Trimming stripped 6 bases from V and 1 base from J, with 13 bases between. The CDR3 has 15 residues. The CDR3 DNA follows: TGTGCCAGCAGCCTTCGGGGGGGGAGCAATCAGCCCCAGCATTTT. Its translation is CASSLRGGSNQPQHF.

The chain carries TRBV9 and TRBJ2-1, with 9 bases lining up with TRBD2. V shed 4 bases, J shed 6 bases, and the junction held 5 bases outside the gene matches. The CDR3 contains 14 residues. Germline V gene lookup returns CDR1 SGDLS and CDR2 YYNGEE. This CDR3 is CASSPWTSVNEQFF. The CDR3 DNA reads as TGTGCCAGCAGCCCTTGGACTAGCGTCAATGAGCAGTTCTTC.

The chain combines TRBV4-1 with TRBJ1-2, with TRBD1 as a possible D gene (6 bases). This CDR3 comprises 17 residues. The germline V and J ends were trimmed by 1 base and 1 base, with 16 bases remaining between them. Germline V lookup: CDR1 MGHRA, CDR2 YSYEKL. DNA for the CDR3: TGCGCCAGCAGCCAAGGCAGGGGCCCAACCTTTAACTATGGCTACACCTTC. As protein: CASSQGRGPTFNYGYTF.

The gene calls are TRBV6-9 and TRBJ2-7; 14 nucleotides match TRBD2. V gave up 5 bases and J gave up 1 base; unmatched junction bases: 4. The CDR3 runs 16 residues. CDR1 and CDR2 from the germline V gene are MNHGY and SVAAGI. CDR3 region: CASSLGLAGGSYEQYF. CDR3 sequence (DNA): TGTGCCAGCAGTCTTGGACTAGCGGGGGGTTCCTACGAGCAGTACTTC.

J is TRBJ1-2 and V is TRBV29-1, with D unclear. Germline V gene lookup returns CDR1 SQVTM and CDR2 ANQGSEA. The CDR3 has 11 residues. Trimming removed 5 bases from V and 6 bases from J, with 10 bases in between. CDR3: CSVWRGDGYTF. Written as DNA, the CDR3 is TGCAGCGTTTGGAGAGGCGATGGCTACACCTTC.

This clone has at least ten counts. This CDR3 is also generated by other DNA sequences in the sample. The V and J genes are TRBV30 and TRBJ1-5, with D uncertain. The CDR3 covers 13 residues. Trimming removed 1 base from V and 0 bases from J, with 4 bases in between. Germline CDR1 reads GTSNPN; CDR2 reads SVGIG (reference sequence). The CDR3 DNA reads as TGTGCCTGGAGTGCTGGTAGCAATCAGCCCCAGCATTTT. As protein: CAWSAGSNQPQHF.

The chain recombines TRBV7-6 with TRBJ2-5, with a tentative D call TRBD1 (7 bases). The CDR3 consists of 17 residues. The germline V gene has CDR1 SGHVS and CDR2 FNYEAQ. The V end lost 2 bases, the J end lost 5 bases, and 21 bases lay between the germline ends. The CDR3 DNA reads TGTGCCAGCAGCTTATTTTTGAGACAGGGAGGACTGGAGACCCAGTACTTC. Its protein product is CASSLFLRQGGLETQYF.

CDR3 nucleotides: TGTGCCAGCAGTTTGGTAGGAACTGAAGCTTTCTTT. Protein sequence: CASSLVGTEAFF. The chain uses TRBV28 and TRBJ1-1; D is unclear. The V end was cut by 3 bases, the J end by 5 bases, with 7 bases between. The CDR3 contains 12 residues. Per germline, CDR1 MDHEN and CDR2 SYDVKM.